This T cell receptor (beta chain) is drawn from a study of blood T cell repertoires in COVID-19. Assignment of participants to cohorts was predicated upon participant-reported clinical history. Two negative PCRs, clearance, or symptom resolution characterized the recovered Cohort 3 donors. Trimming left V 2 bases short and J 1 base short, with 8 bases between. There are 14 residues in the CDR3. Per the germline V gene, CDR1 is ENHRY and CDR2 is SYGVKD. TCRdb's copy holds only in-frame clones and misses some; the assay was immunoSEQ multiplex PCR. This table holds roughly 320,000 clones, over 75% found once.

This chain joins TRBV10-3 and TRBJ1-1; D may be TRBD1 (5 bases). The sample comprised PBMCs or T cells enriched from blood (not recorded which). The TCR comes from a man aged 25 to 40 who had recovered from COVID-19. CDR3 DNA sequence: TGTGCCATCAGTGAGGACAGTTGGAACACTGAAGCTTTCTTT. Translation: CAISEDSWNTEAFF.